The 2 T cell receptor beta chains given below trace back to one sample, sequenced in a study of T-cell reconstitution after alpha-beta-depleted transplantation in children. Using unique molecular identifiers, the investigators prepared the TCRbeta library. TCRdb used MiXCR to reprocess the PCR reads, holding one entry per CDR3 protein. The table has hundreds of thousands of distinct CDR3 sequences, approximately 11% seen once. The material sequenced was PBMCs, taken before TCRalphabeta/CD19-depleted stem cell transplant. All receptors derive from a child less than two years old with acute myeloid leukemia, due to receive a stem cell transplant.

This clonotype was found many times. The rearrangement links TRBV20-1 to TRBJ2-1, with D possibly called TRBD1 or TRBD2 (5 bases each). The V end lost 0 bases, the J end lost 4 bases, and 25 bases lay between the germline ends. Germline-derived CDR1 and CDR2 are DFQATT and SNEGSKA (reference sequence). CDR3 length equals 19 residues. DNA for the CDR3: TGCAGTGCTAGAGATCCCACGGGGCCTAGGTTGGGATGGTACAATGAGCAGTTCTTC. This translates into CSARDPTGPRLGWYNEQFF.

The table lists this clonotype with many counts. V usage is TRBV5-1 and J usage is TRBJ2-7; 14 nucleotides align to TRBD2. Germline V gene data show CDR1 as SGHRS and CDR2 as YFSETQ. J was trimmed by 6 bases and V by 4 bases; bases with no gene match: 3. CDR3 length equals 14 residues. Written as DNA, the CDR3 is TGCGCCAGCAGCCGACTAGCGGGAGGGTCCGAGCAGTACTTC. It yields the protein CASSRLAGGSEQYF.